The rows below give T cell receptor beta chains drawn from one sample of a study of blood T cell repertoires in COVID-19. The table came from immunoSEQ multiplex PCR; TCRdb's copy has only in-frame clones and leaves some out. Here the sample spans approximately 170,000 clones, 65% to 85% being singletons. Sequenced input: peripheral blood. The receptors derive from a man aged 55 to 70 with active or convalescent COVID-19. The CDR3 runs from the conserved cysteine through the conserved F or W. A D gene is named only where the DNA matches it firmly. Not all rows give a size; the values are once, few, many and, for expanded clones, a class.

clone size: -
J gene: TRBJ1-1
V gene: TRBV25-1
D gene: -
CDR3 DNA: TGTGCCAGCAGTCACCGAGGGGGGGGAACTGAAGCTTTCTTT
CDR3 protein: CASSHRGGGTEAFF

clone size: -
J gene: TRBJ2-1
V gene: TRBV29-1
D gene: TRBD1
CDR3 DNA: TGCAGCTGTGGGACAGGATCCTACAATGAGCAGTTCTTC
CDR3 protein: CSCGTGSYNEQFF

clone size: -
J gene: TRBJ2-7
V gene: TRBV7-9
D gene: TRBD2
CDR3 DNA: TGTGCCAGCAGCCCTAGGACTAGCGGGAGAGGTGAGCAGTACTTC
CDR3 protein: CASSPRTSGRGEQYF

clone size: -
J gene: TRBJ2-1
V gene: TRBV11-3
D gene: TRBD2
CDR3 DNA: TGTGCCAGCAGCTTAGTCGCGGGGGGGAGATACAATGAGCAGTTCTTC
CDR3 protein: CASSLVAGGRYNEQFF

clone size: -
J gene: TRBJ1-1
V gene: TRBV6-5
D gene: -
CDR3 DNA: TGTGCCAGCAGACGGGGGGAGAGGAACACTGAAGCTTTCTTT
CDR3 protein: CASRRGERNTEAFF

clone size: -
J gene: TRBJ2-7
V gene: TRBV7-2
D gene: TRBD2
CDR3 DNA: TGTGCCAGCAGCTTGGGTAGCGGGGGGTCCTACGAGCAGTACTTC
CDR3 protein: CASSLGSGGSYEQYF

clone size: -
J gene: TRBJ1-4
V gene: TRBV6-5
D gene: TRBD1
CDR3 DNA: TGTGCCAGTTCATACGACAGGGTCAGCGAAAAACTGTTTTTT
CDR3 protein: CASSYDRVSEKLFF

clone size: few
J gene: TRBJ2-2
V gene: TRBV5-1
D gene: TRBD2
CDR3 DNA: TGCGCCAGCACTAGCGGGAGTGCGAACACCGGGGAGCTGTTTTTT
CDR3 protein: CASTSGSANTGELFF

clone size: -
J gene: TRBJ1-2
V gene: TRBV18
D gene: -
CDR3 DNA: TGTGCCAGCTCAGAGCAGGGTGGCTACACCTTC
CDR3 protein: CASSEQGGYTF

clone size: -
J gene: TRBJ1-6
V gene: TRBV11-2
D gene: TRBD1
CDR3 DNA: TGTGCCAGCAGCTTAGTTCTCGGACAGGGGAGTAATTCACCCCTCCACTTT
CDR3 protein: CASSLVLGQGSNSPLHF

clone size: -
J gene: TRBJ1-5
V gene: TRBV19
D gene: TRBD1
CDR3 DNA: TGTGCCAGTAGTACCGAAGACAGGGGGCTGAATCAGCCCCAGCATTTT
CDR3 protein: CASSTEDRGLNQPQHF

clone size: -
J gene: TRBJ2-7
V gene: TRBV15
D gene: TRBD1
CDR3 DNA: TGTGCCACCAGCAGAGCAATTGGACAGGGGGATCACCCCTACGAGCAGTACTTC
CDR3 protein: CATSRAIGQGDHPYEQYF

clone size: -
J gene: TRBJ2-3
V gene: TRBV7-6
D gene: -
CDR3 DNA: TGTGCCAGCAGTTCTTACCACAGGGGGGGAGATACGCAGTATTTT
CDR3 protein: CASSSYHRGGDTQYF

clone size: once
J gene: TRBJ1-2
V gene: TRBV6-5
D gene: -
CDR3 DNA: TGTGCCAGCAGGGGGGGAACATGGACATACGGCTACACCTTC
CDR3 protein: CASRGGTWTYGYTF

clone size: -
J gene: TRBJ2-2
V gene: TRBV19
D gene: -
CDR3 DNA: TGTGCCAGTAGTACGTTCAGACAGGTCTCGTACACCGGGGAGCTGTTTTTT
CDR3 protein: CASSTFRQVSYTGELFF

clone size: few
J gene: TRBJ2-7
V gene: TRBV2
D gene: TRBD1
CDR3 DNA: TGTGCCAGCAGTGAATCGCGGGACAGGGGAACCTACGAGCAGTACTTC
CDR3 protein: CASSESRDRGTYEQYF

clone size: few
J gene: TRBJ1-5
V gene: TRBV3-1/TRBV3-2
D gene: TRBD1
CDR3 DNA: TGTGCCAGCAGCGCCGGGACAGGGGGCTTTCAGCCCCAGCATTTT
CDR3 protein: CASSAGTGGFQPQHF

clone size: once
J gene: TRBJ1-1
V gene: TRBV28
D gene: -
CDR3 DNA: TGTGCCAGCAGTTTCCCTGGCGGTGAAGCTTTCTTT
CDR3 protein: CASSFPGGEAFF

clone size: -
J gene: TRBJ2-1
V gene: TRBV7-8
D gene: TRBD2
CDR3 DNA: TGTGCCAGCACACCACTAGCGGGGGCCAATGAGCAGTTCTTC
CDR3 protein: CASTPLAGANEQFF

clone size: -
J gene: TRBJ2-1
V gene: TRBV6-1
D gene: -
CDR3 DNA: TGTGCCAGCAGTGAAGCGGTGGGACTCCGGCCCAATGAGCAGTTCTTC
CDR3 protein: CASSEAVGLRPNEQFF

clone size: -
J gene: TRBJ1-2
V gene: TRBV19
D gene: TRBD1
CDR3 DNA: TGTGCCAGTAGGGTACAGGGGTCATCTTCCTGGGACTATGGCTACACCTTC
CDR3 protein: CASRVQGSSSWDYGYTF

clone size: once
J gene: TRBJ2-7
V gene: TRBV7-9
D gene: -
CDR3 DNA: TGTGCCAGCAGCCCCCCGGGGAGGAGTGCCGAGCAGTACTTC
CDR3 protein: CASSPPGRSAEQYF

clone size: few
J gene: TRBJ1-1
V gene: TRBV13
D gene: -
CDR3 DNA: TGTGCCAGCAGCTTAGGCGGGGGGAACACTGAAGCTTTCTTT
CDR3 protein: CASSLGGGNTEAFF

clone size: -
J gene: TRBJ2-7
V gene: TRBV14
D gene: TRBD2
CDR3 DNA: TGTGCCAGCAGCCAAGATACGGAGCTAGCGGGGCACCCCTACGAGCAGTACTTC
CDR3 protein: CASSQDTELAGHPYEQYF

clone size: once
J gene: TRBJ1-2
V gene: TRBV19
D gene: -
CDR3 DNA: TGTGCCAGTAGTAGTCCGGGGGGGCGGAACTATGGCTACACCTTC
CDR3 protein: CASSSPGGRNYGYTF

clone size: -
J gene: TRBJ1-4
V gene: TRBV7-2
D gene: -
CDR3 DNA: TGTGCCAGCAGCTTAGAAAGTCAGGGCGGGAGTGAAAAACTGTTTTTT
CDR3 protein: CASSLESQGGSEKLFF

clone size: -
J gene: TRBJ2-2
V gene: TRBV11-3
D gene: TRBD1
CDR3 DNA: TGTGCCAGCAGCCCTAGACAGGGGGCCACCGGGGAGCTGTTTTTT
CDR3 protein: CASSPRQGATGELFF

clone size: -
J gene: TRBJ1-3
V gene: TRBV12-3/TRBV12-4
D gene: TRBD1
CDR3 DNA: TGTGCCATCCGACAGGGGAGAAACACCATATATTTT
CDR3 protein: CAIRQGRNTIYF

clone size: -
J gene: TRBJ2-7
V gene: TRBV7-2
D gene: TRBD2
CDR3 DNA: TGTGCCAGCAGCCCCCATGGACTAGATCTCGAGCAGTACTTC
CDR3 protein: CASSPHGLDLEQYF

clone size: once
J gene: TRBJ1-2
V gene: TRBV4-1
D gene: TRBD1
CDR3 DNA: TGCGCCAGCAGCCTCACCGAACAGGGGGCCTATGGCTACACCTTC
CDR3 protein: CASSLTEQGAYGYTF